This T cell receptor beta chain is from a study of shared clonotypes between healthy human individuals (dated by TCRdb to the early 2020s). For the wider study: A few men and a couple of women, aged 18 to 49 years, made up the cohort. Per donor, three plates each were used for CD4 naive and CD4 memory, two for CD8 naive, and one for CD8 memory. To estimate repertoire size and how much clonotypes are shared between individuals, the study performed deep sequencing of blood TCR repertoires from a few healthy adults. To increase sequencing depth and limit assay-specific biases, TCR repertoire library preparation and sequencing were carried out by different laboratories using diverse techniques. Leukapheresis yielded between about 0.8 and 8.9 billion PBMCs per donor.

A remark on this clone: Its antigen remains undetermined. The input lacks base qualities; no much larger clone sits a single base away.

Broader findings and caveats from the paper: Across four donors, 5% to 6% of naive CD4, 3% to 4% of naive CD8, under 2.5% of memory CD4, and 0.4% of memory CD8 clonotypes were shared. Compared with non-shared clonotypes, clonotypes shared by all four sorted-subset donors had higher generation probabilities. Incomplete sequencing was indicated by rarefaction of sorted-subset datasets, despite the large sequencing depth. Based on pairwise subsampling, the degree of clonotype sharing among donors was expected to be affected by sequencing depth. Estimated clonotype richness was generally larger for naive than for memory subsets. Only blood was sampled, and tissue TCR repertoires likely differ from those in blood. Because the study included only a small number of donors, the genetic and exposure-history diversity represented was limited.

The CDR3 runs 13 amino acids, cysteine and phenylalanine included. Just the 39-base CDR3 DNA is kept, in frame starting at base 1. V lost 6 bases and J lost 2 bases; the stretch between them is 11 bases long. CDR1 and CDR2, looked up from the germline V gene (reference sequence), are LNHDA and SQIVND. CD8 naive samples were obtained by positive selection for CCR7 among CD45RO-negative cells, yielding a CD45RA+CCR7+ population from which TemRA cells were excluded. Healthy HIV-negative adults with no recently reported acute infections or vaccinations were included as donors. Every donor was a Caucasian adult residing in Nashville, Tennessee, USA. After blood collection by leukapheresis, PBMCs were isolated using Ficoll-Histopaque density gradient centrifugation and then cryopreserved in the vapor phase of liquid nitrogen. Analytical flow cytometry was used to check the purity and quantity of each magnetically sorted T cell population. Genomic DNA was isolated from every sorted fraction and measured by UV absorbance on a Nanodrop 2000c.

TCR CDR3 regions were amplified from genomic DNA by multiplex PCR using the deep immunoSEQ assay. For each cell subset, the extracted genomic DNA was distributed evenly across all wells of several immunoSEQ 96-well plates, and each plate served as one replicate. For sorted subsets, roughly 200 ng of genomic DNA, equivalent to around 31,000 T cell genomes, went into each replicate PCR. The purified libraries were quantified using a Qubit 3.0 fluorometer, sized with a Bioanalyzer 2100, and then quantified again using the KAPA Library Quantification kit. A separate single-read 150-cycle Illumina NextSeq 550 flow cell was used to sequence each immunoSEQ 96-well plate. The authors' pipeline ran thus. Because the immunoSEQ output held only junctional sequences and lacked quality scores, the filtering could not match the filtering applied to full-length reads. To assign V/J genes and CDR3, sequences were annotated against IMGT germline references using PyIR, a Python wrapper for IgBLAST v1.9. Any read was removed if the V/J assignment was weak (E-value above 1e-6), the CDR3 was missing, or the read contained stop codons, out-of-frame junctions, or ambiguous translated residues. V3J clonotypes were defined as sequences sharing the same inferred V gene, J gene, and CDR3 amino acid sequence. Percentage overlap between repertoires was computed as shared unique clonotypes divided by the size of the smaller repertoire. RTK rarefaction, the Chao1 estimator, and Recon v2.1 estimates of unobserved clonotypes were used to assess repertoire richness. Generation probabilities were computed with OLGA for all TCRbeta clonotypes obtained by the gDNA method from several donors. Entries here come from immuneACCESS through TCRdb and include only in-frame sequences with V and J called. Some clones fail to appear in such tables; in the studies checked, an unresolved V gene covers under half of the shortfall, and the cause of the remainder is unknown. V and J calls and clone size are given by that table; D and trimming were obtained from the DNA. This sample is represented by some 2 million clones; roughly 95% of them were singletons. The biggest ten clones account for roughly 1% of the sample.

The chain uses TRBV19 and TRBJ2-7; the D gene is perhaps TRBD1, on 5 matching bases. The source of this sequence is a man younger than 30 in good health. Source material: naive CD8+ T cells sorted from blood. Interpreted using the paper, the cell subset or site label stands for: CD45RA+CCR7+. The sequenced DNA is TGTGCCAGTAGCTTGACAGTGGCCTACGAGCAGTACTTC. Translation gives CASSLTVAYEQYF.